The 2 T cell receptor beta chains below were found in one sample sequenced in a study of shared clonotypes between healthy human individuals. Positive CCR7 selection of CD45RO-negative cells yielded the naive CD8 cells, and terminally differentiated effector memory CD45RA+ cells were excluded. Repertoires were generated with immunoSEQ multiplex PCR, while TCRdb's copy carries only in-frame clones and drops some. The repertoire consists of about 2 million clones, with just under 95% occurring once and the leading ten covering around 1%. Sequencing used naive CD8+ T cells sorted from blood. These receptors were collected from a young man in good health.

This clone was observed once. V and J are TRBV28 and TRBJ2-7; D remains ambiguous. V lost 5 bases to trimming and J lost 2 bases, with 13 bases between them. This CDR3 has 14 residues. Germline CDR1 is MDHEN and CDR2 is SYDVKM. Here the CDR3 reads CASSRSGYPYEQYF. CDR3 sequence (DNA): TGTGCCAGCAGTCGATCGGGCTACCCCTACGAGCAGTACTTC.

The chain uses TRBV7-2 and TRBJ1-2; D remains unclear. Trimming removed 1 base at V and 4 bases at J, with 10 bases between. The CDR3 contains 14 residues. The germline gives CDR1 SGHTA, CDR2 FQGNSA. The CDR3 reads CASSLDGETYGYTF. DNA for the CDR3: TGTGCCAGCAGCTTAGACGGGGAGACCTATGGCTACACCTTC.